This TCR beta chain was retrieved from a study of cytomegalovirus exposure and HLA in healthy donors (dated by TCRdb to 2015 to 2018). About the investigation overall: An earlier analysis of roughly 630 of the donors reported about 290 Gb of sequence data and 117 million unique TCR beta sequences from about 200 million T cells. The study aimed to test whether cataloging public T cell receptors could reveal signatures of past pathogen exposure. The later analysis used no new phenotypic data to find candidate immune exposures, relying instead on TCR beta sequences and their occurrence across donors. HLA typing included class I and class II loci at four-digit resolution. An early release covering roughly 600 HLA-typed donors comprised approximately 300 gigabases of sequencing data and about 90 million unique TCR sequences. An earlier analysis of approximately 580 of the donors used high-throughput TCR beta sequencing to judge whether each TCR beta V gene segment behaved as functional or pseudogenic. Every discovery cohort repertoire had been produced on one sequencing platform. Along with the approximately 600-subject first cohort, a separate validation cohort of approximately 110 different subjects was used. The T cell repertoires of under 750 subjects were profiled by immunosequencing and related to cytomegalovirus serostatus. To study patterns of TCR occurrence, a later analysis re-analyzed previously published TCR beta repertoires from 650 to 750 donors and added high-resolution HLA genotyping. To predict cytomegalovirus infection status, the study brought together high-throughput TCR immunosequencing, statistical association of individual TCRs with disease status, and machine learning. Because of strong linkage in the cohort, roughly five DR-DQ haplotypes were treated as single units for association and clustering. On average, 235,054 unique TCR beta nucleotide sequences were sequenced per donor among 398 genotyped donors of the cohort, with 15% to 20% of those sequences being non-productive. Typing coverage varied by locus: roughly 629-630 donors for A, B, C, DRB1 and DQB1; more than 500 for DQA1; over 600 for DPA1; fewer than 480 for DPB1. A later genetic analysis used genome-wide SNP genotypes for about 55% of the 666 donors, treating that subset as a discovery cohort. Donor age, sex, ethnicity and CMV serostatus were compiled together with the repertoire data. Of the approximately 400 genotyped donors, roughly 85% fell in the genetic ancestry cluster associated with self-reported Caucasian donors. Overall study outcomes, separate from this receptor: Because counts were too low, under 20 rarely observed V segments, including chromosome 9 orphons, were left out of the earlier analysis of 587 of the donors. Some IMGT-functional V segments, including TRBV6-2 and TRBV6-3, could not be distinguished by the 87-base-pair reads and were therefore excluded. Specific HLA alleles were associated with over 15,000 TCR beta sequences at a false discovery rate of 0.05 in a later analysis. According to a later analysis, TCR association rates differed among HLA loci, with DRB1 alleles showing the most associated TCRs and HLA-C alleles showing the fewest. Linkage disequilibrium might explain the correlated functional status among segregating V segments, but an unknown experimental factor could not be ruled out. In a later analysis, several top co-occurrence clusters were reported to appear linked to parvovirus B19, influenza, CMV and Epstein-Barr virus. The presence/absence analyses assumed that sequencing depth was roughly uniform across donors, and that assumption may not be true. According to a later analysis, most CMV-associated TCR beta chains appeared to be HLA-restricted, and the HLA associations seemed to be driven largely by CMV exposure. Most TCR sequences were observed very rarely across donors, whereas some public TCRs were present in many individuals. In this cohort, only TCR beta chains were sequenced, and detectable features were limited by the absence of alpha or paired-chain data. In the study, about 150 TCR beta chains were listed as associated with cytomegalovirus. Immune exposure information for the cohort was limited to CMV serostatus. Broadly in line with IMGT annotations, most TCR beta V segments showed up in productive rearrangements about 87% or about 30% of the time in an earlier analysis of some 590 of the donors. Cytomegalovirus status was reported to be diagnosed by the classifier with high specificity and sensitivity in both the original and validation cohorts. In a later genetic analysis, fewer N-insertions in productive TCRs were reported among donors in an Asian-associated ancestry cluster than the approximately 710-donor mean. According to the authors, the approach could potentially be generalized to other disease states and immunological phenotypes. A further reported finding was that TCR beta sequences accurately predicted the HLA-A and HLA-B alleles for most subjects in the first cohort. A later genetic analysis associated a missense DCLRE1C variant with V-gene and J-gene trimming of TCR beta chains, and an independent cohort replicated the association. In a later analysis, HLA-associated TCR beta chains were found to be more clonally expanded and to have lower generation probabilities than equally common non-associated chains. HLA typing was unavailable for some donors at each locus, so association tests used only the typed subset. A few of the identified cytomegalovirus-associated TCR beta chains were confirmed in vitro to be specific for cytomegalovirus antigens. When HLA alleles, especially DR and DQ, strongly co-occurred, TCR associations were difficult to assign to individual alleles. The sequencing pipeline was judged likely to have produced a cluster of highly shared sequence variants as a technical artifact.

Receptor libraries were prepared by the immunoSEQ multiplex PCR assay. For the multiplex PCR, a mixture combining 60 forward primers for TCR Vbeta segments and 13 reverse primers for TCR Jbeta segments was used. The CDR3 region of rearranged TCR beta genes was amplified from genomic DNA by a multiplex PCR assay. Amplified TCR beta libraries were sequenced as 87-base-pair reads on the Illumina HiSeq System. The study's own analysis went as follows. Across the roughly 640 repertoires, a later analysis counted roughly 77 million unique TCR beta chains, 9.5 million to 12 million of which were shared by at least two donors. Raw reads were error-corrected and collapsed into unique sequences by a nearest-neighbor algorithm in which closely related sequences were merged to remove PCR and sequencing errors. CDR3 sequences were aligned to IMGT reference sequences to assign V, D and J gene segments. For a sequence to be retained, a match of at least six nucleotides to both a V gene segment and a J gene segment was required. A rearrangement was called productive if the CDR3 had no stop codons and remained in frame with V and J, and every other rearrangement was called non-productive. Following IMGT convention, CDR3 was defined as the stretch from the second conserved V-encoded cysteine up to the conserved J-encoded phenylalanine. The earlier analysis of roughly 590 of the donors excluded sequences that lacked an unambiguous match to a single V gene segment. An earlier analysis of several hundred of the donors called V segments functional above 56.7% productive rearrangements and segregating when the between-donor standard deviation exceeded 5%. A statistical classification framework was built to diagnose cytomegalovirus status from the catalog of TCR beta chain sequences. V and J gene assignment, in a later analysis, came from comparing TCR nucleotide sequences with IMGT/GENE-DB human TR gene sequences. The TCRdist pipeline was used in a later analysis to assign CDR3 sequences and most-parsimonious VDJ recombination scenarios. In a later analysis, each TCR beta chain was defined by its CDR3 amino acid sequence together with its V-gene family, and reads lacking a unique V-gene family were excluded. To address suspected cross-contamination and a sequencing artifact, a later analysis removed 592 highly shared, low-generation-probability nucleotide sequences. In a later analysis, a clonal expansion index was calculated for each public chain from normalized within-repertoire ranks of inferred template counts. A later analysis computed generation probabilities with a VDJ recombination model fitted to out-of-frame rearrangements, and checked the results against IGoR. In a later analysis, hypergeometric tests were used to score TCR-TCR, TCR-HLA and TCR-CMV co-occurrence, with a repertoire-size bias correction applied to TCR pairs. A later analysis estimated false discovery rates by permuting HLA or CMV assignments 20 times. In a later analysis, co-occurring TCRs were grouped with DBSCAN, and TCRdist sequence similarity was added when clustering was performed within HLA-allele-positive subsets. Co-occurrence clustering excluded repertoires with fewer than 30,000 or more than 120,000 public chains, plus five with anomalous nucleotide sharing. What TCRdb holds here is the immuneACCESS table cut down to in-frame rearrangements. Part of the clones is not present; checked against another copy, under half of the missing clones reflect an unresolved V gene, and the others are unexplained. That table gives V, J and clone size, and the DNA gave D and trimming. The sample data list roughly 200,000 clones, and approximately 79% of these were observed just once. The top ten clonotypes cover roughly 1.5% of the sample.

The cohort comprised some 730 healthy bone marrow donors. At the time of sampling, every cohort member was nominally healthy, though immune exposures that went unrecorded were likely present. The donor was CMV seronegative and was included in the group of around 320 seronegative cohort members. A peripheral blood sample was collected from each donor, and TCR beta sequencing was performed on peripheral blood mononuclear cells. The Qiagen DNeasy Blood Extraction Kit was used to extract genomic DNA from the blood cell samples. The germline V gene provides CDR1 SGHRS and CDR2 YFSETQ. V loses 0 bases of germline sequence and J loses 6 bases, and the interval between the two ends is 14 bases. Its CDR3 holds 15 amino acids, cysteine through phenylalanine. Solely the CDR3 DNA is kept, with 45 bases framed from the first base. Remarks on this clone: No antigen is known for it. Base quality data are lacking; no much larger clone is found one base away.

Rearrangement joined TRBV5-1 to TRBJ2-3; TRBD2 is perhaps the D gene, given 5 matching bases. The receptor's source is a man aged 45-65 years in good health and CMV-seronegative. The sample consisted of PBMCs. The encoded CDR3 is CASSLVTSSADTQYF. The bases are TGCGCCAGCAGCTTGGTCACTAGTTCGGCTGATACGCAGTATTTT.